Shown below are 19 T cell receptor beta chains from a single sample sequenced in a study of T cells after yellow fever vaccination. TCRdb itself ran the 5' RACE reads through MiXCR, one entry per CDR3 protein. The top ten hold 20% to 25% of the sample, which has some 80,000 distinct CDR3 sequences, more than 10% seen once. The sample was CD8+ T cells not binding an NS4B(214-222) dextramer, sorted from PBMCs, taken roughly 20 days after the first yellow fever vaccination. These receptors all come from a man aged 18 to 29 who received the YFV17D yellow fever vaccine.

CDR3 in DNA: TGTGCCAGCAGCCACTCCGGGACAGGGACCTACAATGAGCAGTTCTTC. Encoded protein: CASSHSGTGTYNEQFF. V and J are TRBV12-3 or TRBV12-4 and TRBJ2-1, with TRBD1 matching 9 bases. This CDR3 contains 16 residues. Trimming cost V 6 bases and J 2 bases; bases outside gene matches: 8.

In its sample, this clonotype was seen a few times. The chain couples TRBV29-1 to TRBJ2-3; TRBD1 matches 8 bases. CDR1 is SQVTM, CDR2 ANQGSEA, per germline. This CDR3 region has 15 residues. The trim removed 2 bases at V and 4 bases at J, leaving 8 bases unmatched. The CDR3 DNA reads TGCAGCGTTGAATTTGGCAGGGGGCTCCCAGATACGCAGTATTTT. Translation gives CSVEFGRGLPDTQYF.

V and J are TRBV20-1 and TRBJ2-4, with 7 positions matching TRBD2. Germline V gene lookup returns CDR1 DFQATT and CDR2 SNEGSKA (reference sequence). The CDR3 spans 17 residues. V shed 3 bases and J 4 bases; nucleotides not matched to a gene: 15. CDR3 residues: CSARGGVSMVGKNIQYF. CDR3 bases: TGCAGTGCTAGGGGGGGGGTGTCAATGGTCGGTAAAAACATTCAGTACTTC.

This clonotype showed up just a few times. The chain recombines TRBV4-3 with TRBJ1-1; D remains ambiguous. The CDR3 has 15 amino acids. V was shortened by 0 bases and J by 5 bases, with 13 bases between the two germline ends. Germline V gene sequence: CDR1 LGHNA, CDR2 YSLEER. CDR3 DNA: TGCGCCAGCAGCCAAGACCGGACCCGGCATACTGAAGCTTTCTTT. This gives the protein CASSQDRTRHTEAFF.

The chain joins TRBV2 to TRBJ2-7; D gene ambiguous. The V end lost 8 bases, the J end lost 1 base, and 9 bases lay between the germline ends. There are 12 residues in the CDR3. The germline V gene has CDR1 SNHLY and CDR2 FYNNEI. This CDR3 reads CASLDPSYEQYF. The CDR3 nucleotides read TGTGCCAGCCTGGACCCTTCCTACGAGCAGTACTTC.

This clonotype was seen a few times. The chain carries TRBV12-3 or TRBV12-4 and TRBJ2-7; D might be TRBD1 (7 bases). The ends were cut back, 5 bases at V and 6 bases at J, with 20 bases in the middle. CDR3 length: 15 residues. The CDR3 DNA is TGTGCCAGCAGTATCCTCAGGGGGGCTAGAGTCGAGCAGTACTTC. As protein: CASSILRGARVEQYF.

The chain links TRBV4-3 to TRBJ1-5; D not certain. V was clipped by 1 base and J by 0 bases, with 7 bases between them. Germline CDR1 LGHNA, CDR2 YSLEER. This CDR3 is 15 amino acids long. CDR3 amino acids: CASSQGRVSNQPQHF. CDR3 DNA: TGCGCCAGCAGCCAAGGACGGGTTAGCAATCAGCCCCAGCATTTT.

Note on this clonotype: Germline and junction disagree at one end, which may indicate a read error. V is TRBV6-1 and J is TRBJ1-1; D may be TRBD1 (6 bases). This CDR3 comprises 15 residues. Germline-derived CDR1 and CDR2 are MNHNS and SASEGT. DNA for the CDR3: TGCGCCAGCAGTCCAGGGGTAGGGCGGAACACTGAAGCTTTCTTT. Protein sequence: CASSPGVGRNTEAFF.

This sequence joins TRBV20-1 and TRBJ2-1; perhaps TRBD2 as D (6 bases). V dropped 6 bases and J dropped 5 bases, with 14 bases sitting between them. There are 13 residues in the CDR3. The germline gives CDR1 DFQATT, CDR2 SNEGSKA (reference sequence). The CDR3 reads CSATHGGDNEQFF. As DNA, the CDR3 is TGCAGTGCCACCCACGGGGGTGACAATGAGCAGTTCTTC.

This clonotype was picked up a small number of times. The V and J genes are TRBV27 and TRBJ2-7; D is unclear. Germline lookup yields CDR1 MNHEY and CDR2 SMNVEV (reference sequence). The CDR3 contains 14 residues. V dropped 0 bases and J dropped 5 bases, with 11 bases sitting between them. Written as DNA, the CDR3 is TGTGCCAGCAGTTTATCAGTGGGCACCAACGAGCAGTACGTC. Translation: CASSLSVGTNEQYV.

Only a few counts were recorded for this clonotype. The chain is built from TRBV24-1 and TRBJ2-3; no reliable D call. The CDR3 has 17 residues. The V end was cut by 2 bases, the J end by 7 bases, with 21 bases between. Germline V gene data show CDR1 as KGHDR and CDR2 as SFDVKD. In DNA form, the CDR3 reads TGTGCCACCAGTGATTCAGACGTCTTCCCCCGATTATATACGCAGTATTTT. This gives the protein CATSDSDVFPRLYTQYF.

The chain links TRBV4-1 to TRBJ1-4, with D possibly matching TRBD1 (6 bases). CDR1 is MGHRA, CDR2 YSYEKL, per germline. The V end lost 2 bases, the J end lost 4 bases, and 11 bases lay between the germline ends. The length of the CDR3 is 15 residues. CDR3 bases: TGCGCCAGCAGCCAAAGTCAGGGGCTTAATGAAAAACTGTTTTTT. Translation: CASSQSQGLNEKLFF.

CDR3 sequence (DNA): TGTGCCAGTAGGCCCCCGGGGGGAGGTTACAATGAGCAGTTCTTC. Translating gives CASRPPGGGYNEQFF. The chain has TRBV19 and TRBJ2-1; 7 bases align to TRBD2. Trimming cost V 6 bases and J 4 bases; bases outside gene matches: 9. This CDR3 region has 15 residues. Germline V gene sequence: CDR1 LNHDA, CDR2 SQIVND (reference sequence).

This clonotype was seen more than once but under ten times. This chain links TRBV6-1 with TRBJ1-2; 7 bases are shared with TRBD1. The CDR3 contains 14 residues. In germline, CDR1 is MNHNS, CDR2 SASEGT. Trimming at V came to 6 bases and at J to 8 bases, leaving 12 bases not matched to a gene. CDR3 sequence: CASSRATGRWGYTF. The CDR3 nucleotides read TGTGCCAGCAGCCGAGCGACAGGGAGATGGGGCTACACCTTC.

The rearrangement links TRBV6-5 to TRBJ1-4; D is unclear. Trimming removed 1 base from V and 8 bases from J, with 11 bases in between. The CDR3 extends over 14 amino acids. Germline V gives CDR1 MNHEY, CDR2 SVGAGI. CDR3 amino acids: CASSYWSGGEKLFF. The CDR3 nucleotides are TGTGCCAGCAGTTACTGGTCAGGAGGGGAAAAACTGTTTTTT.

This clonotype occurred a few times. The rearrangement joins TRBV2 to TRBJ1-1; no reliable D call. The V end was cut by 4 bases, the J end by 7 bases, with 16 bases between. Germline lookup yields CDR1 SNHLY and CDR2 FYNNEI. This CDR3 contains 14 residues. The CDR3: CASSAKDLIFEAFF. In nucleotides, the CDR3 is TGTGCCAGCAGTGCCAAGGACTTAATCTTTGAAGCTTTCTTT.

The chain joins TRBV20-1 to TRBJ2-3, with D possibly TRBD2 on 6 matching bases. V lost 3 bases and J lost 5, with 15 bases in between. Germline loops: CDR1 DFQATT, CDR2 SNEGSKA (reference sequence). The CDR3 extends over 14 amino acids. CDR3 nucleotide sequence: TGCAGTGCTAGGGAGGGGATAAAGGGAGATACGCAGTATTTT. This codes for CSAREGIKGDTQYF.

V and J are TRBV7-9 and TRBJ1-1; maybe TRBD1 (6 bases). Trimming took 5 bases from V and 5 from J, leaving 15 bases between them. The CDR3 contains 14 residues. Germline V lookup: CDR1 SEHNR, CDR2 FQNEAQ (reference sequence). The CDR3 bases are TGTGCCAGCAGCACCCGGGGGGCAGAAACTGAAGCTTTCTTT. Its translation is CASSTRGAETEAFF.

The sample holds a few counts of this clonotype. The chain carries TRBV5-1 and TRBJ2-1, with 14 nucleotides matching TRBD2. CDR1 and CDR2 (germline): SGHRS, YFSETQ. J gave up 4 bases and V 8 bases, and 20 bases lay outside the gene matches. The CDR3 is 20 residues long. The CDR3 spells CASGLAGGPTVRSQYNEQFF. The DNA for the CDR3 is TGCGCCAGTGGACTAGCGGGAGGCCCCACAGTACGATCCCAGTACAATGAGCAGTTCTTC.